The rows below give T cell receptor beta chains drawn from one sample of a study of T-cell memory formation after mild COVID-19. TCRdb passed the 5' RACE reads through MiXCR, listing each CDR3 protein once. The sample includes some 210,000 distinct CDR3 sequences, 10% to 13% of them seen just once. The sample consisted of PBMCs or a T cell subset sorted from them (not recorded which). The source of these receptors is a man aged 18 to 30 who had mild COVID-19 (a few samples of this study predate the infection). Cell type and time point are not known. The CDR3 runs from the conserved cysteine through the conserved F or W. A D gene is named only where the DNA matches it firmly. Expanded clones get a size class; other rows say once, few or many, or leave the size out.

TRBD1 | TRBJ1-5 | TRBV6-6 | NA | TGTGCCAGCAGAACCTCGGGACAGGGATTTAATCAGCCCCAGCATTTT | CASRTSGQGFNQPQHF
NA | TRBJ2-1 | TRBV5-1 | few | TGCGCCAGCAGCTTGGCCCTGGGACTTGTCAATGAGCAGTTCTTC | CASSLALGLVNEQFF
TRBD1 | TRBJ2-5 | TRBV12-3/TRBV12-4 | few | TGTGCCAGCAGGGAACAGGGGGCCGGAGAGACCCAGTACTTC | CASREQGAGETQYF
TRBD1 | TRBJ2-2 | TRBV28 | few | TGTGCCAGCAGAACCCAGGGGGCCTCCGGGGAGCTGTTTTTT | CASRTQGASGELFF
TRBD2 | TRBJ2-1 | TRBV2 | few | TGTGCCAGCAACAAGGAAGCGGGGTCCGGCAATGAGCAGTTCTTC | CASNKEAGSGNEQFF
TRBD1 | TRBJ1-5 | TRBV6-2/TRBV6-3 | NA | TGTGCCAGCAGTTACTCCCCCGGACAGGGCTGGGAACAGCCCCAGCATTTT | CASSYSPGQGWEQPQHF
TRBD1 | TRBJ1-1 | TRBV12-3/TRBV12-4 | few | TGTGCCAGCATTCTCGGACAGGGGAGGGGGAACACTGAAGCTTTCTTT | CASILGQGRGNTEAFF
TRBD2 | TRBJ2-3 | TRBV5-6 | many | TGTGCCAGCAGCCGCCGACTAGCGGGGGGCTTAGATACGCAGTATTTT | CASSRRLAGGLDTQYF
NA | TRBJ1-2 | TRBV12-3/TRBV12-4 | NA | TGTGCCAGCAGTCCCTCGAGAGGGGACTATGGCTACACCTTC | CASSPSRGDYGYTF
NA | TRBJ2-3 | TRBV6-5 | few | TGTGCCAGCAGTTACTCGAGGGTTAGCACAGATACGCAGTATTTT | CASSYSRVSTDTQYF
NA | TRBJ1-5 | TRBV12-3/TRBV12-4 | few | TGTGCCAGCAACCTGGAAACTAGCAATCAGCCCCAGCATTTT | CASNLETSNQPQHF
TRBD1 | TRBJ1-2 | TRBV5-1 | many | TGCGCCAGCAGCCCCGAGGGGGCAATAGCTAACTATGGCTACACCTTC | CASSPEGAIANYGYTF
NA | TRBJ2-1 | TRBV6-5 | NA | TGTGCCAGCAGTAAAGTCCTAGGGCCGGGTGAGCAGTTCTTC | CASSKVLGPGEQFF
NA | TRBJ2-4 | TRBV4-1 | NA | TGCGCCAGCAGCCAGCCAGGTGAAGCCAAAAACATTCAGTACTTC | CASSQPGEAKNIQYF
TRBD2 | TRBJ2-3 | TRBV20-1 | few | TGCAGTGCAACCCTAGCGGGGGCCAATACAGATACGCAGTATTTT | CSATLAGANTDTQYF
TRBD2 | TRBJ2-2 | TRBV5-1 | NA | TGCGCCAGCAGCTTGCATCCGGGACTAGATTTCGGGGAGCTGTTTTTT | CASSLHPGLDFGELFF
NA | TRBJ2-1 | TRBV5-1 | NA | TGCGCCAGCAGTTTAACTCACAATGAGCAGTTCTTC | CASSLTHNEQFF
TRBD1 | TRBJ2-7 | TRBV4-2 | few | TGTGCCAGCAGCCAAGACTTGGCAGGGGGCTTGAACGAGCAGTACTTC | CASSQDLAGGLNEQYF
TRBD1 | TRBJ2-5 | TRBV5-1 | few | TGCGCCAGCTCAGTAGGGGACAGCGCGACCCAGTACTTC | CASSVGDSATQYF
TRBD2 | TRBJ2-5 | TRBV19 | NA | TGTGCCAGTAGTCCATTAGCGGGGGCTGAAGAGACCCAGTACTTC | CASSPLAGAEETQYF
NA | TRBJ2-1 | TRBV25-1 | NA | TGTGCCAGCAGTGAATCCCCGTGGCCAAATGAGCAGTTCTTC | CASSESPWPNEQFF
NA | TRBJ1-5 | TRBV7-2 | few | TGTGCCAGCAGCTTAGGCCCCGGAGGGGGAGCCCAGCATTTT | CASSLGPGGGAQHF
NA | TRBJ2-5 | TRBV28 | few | TGTGCCAGCAGTTCGGGCAGCTCATCAGAGACCCAGTACTTC | CASSSGSSSETQYF
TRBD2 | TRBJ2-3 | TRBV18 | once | TGTGCCAGCTCGTCACTAGCGGGGGCTTCCACAGATACGCAGTATTTT | CASSSLAGASTDTQYF
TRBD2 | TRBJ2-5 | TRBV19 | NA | TGTGCCAGTAGTGCGGGGGAGATCGAGACCCAGTACTTC | CASSAGEIETQYF
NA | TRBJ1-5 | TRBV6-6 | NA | TGTGCCAGCGGCGCGGGCGGGGGCAATCAGCCCCAGCATTTT | CASGAGGGNQPQHF
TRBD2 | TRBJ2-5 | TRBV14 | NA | TGTGCCAGCAGCCAATGGAGCGGGGGAGATCAAGAGACCCAGTACTTC | CASSQWSGGDQETQYF
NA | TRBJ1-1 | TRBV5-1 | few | TGCGCCAGCGCTCAGGGCATGAACACTGAAGCTTTCTTT | CASAQGMNTEAFF